A single sample gave rise to the 19 T cell receptor beta chains below, sequenced in a study of blood T cell repertoires in COVID-19. Generated by immunoSEQ multiplex PCR, the TCRdb table keeps only in-frame clones and is missing some. The sample includes about 180,000 clones, around 83% seen only once; the top ten take nearly 15%. Sequencing was done on a sample of PBMCs or T cells enriched from blood (not recorded which). The receptors were sampled from a man between 50 and 59 years old who had recovered from COVID-19.

Turning to this clone: Other DNA sequences from this sample encode an identical CDR3 as well. The chain employs TRBV4-2 and TRBJ1-3; D ambiguous. The CDR3 loop spans 15 amino acids. Germline V gene data show CDR1 as LGHNA and CDR2 as YNFKEQ. V lost 0 bases and J 3 bases, leaving 9 bases between the germline ends. CDR3 nucleotides: TGTGCCAGCAGCCAAGATCGCGGGGTTGGAAACACCATATATTTT. Protein: CASSQDRGVGNTIYF.

The V gene is TRBV5-5, the J gene TRBJ2-7; D may be TRBD1 (5 bases). The CDR3 has 14 residues. Germline values: CDR1 SGHKS, CDR2 YYEKEE (reference sequence). Trimming pared 3 bases from V and 3 bases from J, leaving 13 bases between. The CDR3 loop reads CASSSNSGIYEQYF. CDR3 bases: TGTGCCAGCAGCTCGAATTCAGGGATCTACGAGCAGTACTTC. The full variable domain, completed using reference TRBV5-5 and TRBJ2-7, is DAGVTQSPTHLIKTRGQQVTLRCSPISGHKSVSWYQQVLGQGPQFIFQYYEKEERGRGNFPDRFSARQFPNYSSELNVNALLLGDSALYLCASSSNSGIYEQYFGPGTRLTVT.

The rearrangement uses TRBV29-1 and TRBJ1-1; 12 bases map to TRBD1. Trimming cost V 4 bases and J 5 bases; bases outside gene matches: 5. The CDR3 totals 14 residues. CDR1 and CDR2 (germline): SQVTM, ANQGSEA. The CDR3, as DNA: TGCAGCGTTGTGGGACAGGGGGCTTGGACTGAAGCTTTCTTT. It is translated as CSVVGQGAWTEAFF.

V and J are TRBV6-5 and TRBJ1-6; 9 bases agree with TRBD1. CDR1 is MNHEY and CDR2 is SVGAGI in the germline V gene. The CDR3 is 12 residues long. V gave up 6 bases and J gave up 15 bases; unmatched junction bases: 6. Here the CDR3 reads CASRMTGGLLHF. DNA of the CDR3: TGTGCCAGCAGAATGACAGGGGGGCTCCTCCACTTT.

The chain links TRBV4-2 to TRBJ2-3; 12 nucleotides match TRBD2. Trimming at V came to 2 bases and at J to 2 bases, leaving 5 bases not matched to a gene. Germline lookup yields CDR1 LGHNA and CDR2 YNFKEQ. CDR3 length: 17 residues. The CDR3 is CASSQTLAGGHTDTQYF. Written as DNA, the CDR3 is TGTGCCAGCAGCCAAACACTAGCGGGGGGCCACACAGATACGCAGTATTTT.

V usage is TRBV7-9 and J usage is TRBJ2-2; D gene unclear. The CDR3 sequence is 15 residues long. The ends were cut back, 5 bases at V and 4 bases at J, with 14 bases in the middle. The germline V gene has CDR1 SEHNR and CDR2 FQNEAQ (reference sequence). The DNA of the CDR3 is TGTGCCAGCAGCCCGACTCCTTCGAGCACCGGGGAGCTGTTTTTT. This encodes CASSPTPSSTGELFF.

The chain uses TRBV6-4 and TRBJ2-2, with 14 positions matching TRBD2. The germline V gene encodes CDR1 MRHNA and CDR2 SNTAGT. The CDR3 has 15 amino acids. V gave up 8 bases and J gave up 9 bases; unmatched junction bases: 8. CDR3 amino acids: CASYGLAGGVRELFF. The CDR3 bases are TGTGCCAGCTATGGACTAGCGGGGGGAGTGAGGGAGCTGTTTTTT.

The chain is built from TRBV2 and TRBJ1-3, with 8 positions matching TRBD1. The CDR3 is 15 residues long. The V gene end was trimmed by 8 bases and the J gene end by 1 base; junction bases not matched to a gene: 7. CDR1 and CDR2 from the germline V gene are SNHLY and FYNNEI. In DNA form, the CDR3 reads TGTGCCAGCCGGGGACAGGTTTTTTCTGGAAACACCATATATTTT. Translation: CASRGQVFSGNTIYF. Full variable domain (missing parts from reference TRBV2 and TRBJ1-3): EPEVTQTPSHQVTQMGQEVILRCVPISNHLYFYWYRQILGQKVEFLVSFYNNEISEKSEIFDDQFSVERPDGSNFTLKIRSTKLEDSAMYFCASRGQVFSGNTIYFGEGSWLTVV.

The V gene is TRBV5-1, the J gene TRBJ2-7; 10 bases are shared with TRBD2. The J segment lost 3 bases and the V segment lost 0 bases, leaving 3 bases of the junction unmatched. Germline lookup yields CDR1 SGHRS and CDR2 YFSETQ. The length of the CDR3 is 15 residues. The CDR3 DNA sequence: TGCGCCAGCAGCTTGGAGGTAGCGGGGGGCTACGAGCAGTACTTC. Translated: CASSLEVAGGYEQYF.

The chain recombines TRBV18 with TRBJ1-6, with 8 bases fitting TRBD1. The CDR3 is 15 amino acids. The trim removed 1 base at V and 8 bases at J, leaving 4 bases unmatched. Germline assignment: CDR1 KGHSH and CDR2 LQKENI. The chain's CDR3 is CASSPLSQGDSPLHF. The CDR3 DNA sequence: TGTGCCAGCTCACCACTTTCACAGGGGGATTCACCCCTCCACTTT.

The CDR3 spells CASSSGGSNQPQHF. For the CDR3, the DNA is TGTGCCAGCAGCTCCGGGGGGAGCAATCAGCCCCAGCATTTT. This chain connects TRBV7-9 to TRBJ1-5, with D possibly being TRBD1 (5 bases). CDR1 and CDR2 from the germline V gene are SEHNR and FQNEAQ (reference sequence). The CDR3 is 14 residues long. V was clipped by 4 bases and J by 1 base, with 8 bases between them.

This chain links TRBV10-3 with TRBJ2-1, with D possibly TRBD1 on 5 matching bases. The germline V gene has CDR1 ENHRY and CDR2 SYGVKD. The V end lost 6 bases, the J end lost 7 bases, and 10 bases lay between the germline ends. CDR3 length equals 12 residues. The DNA of the CDR3 is TGTGCCATCAGCCCAGACAGAAATGAGCAGTTCTTC. Protein sequence: CAISPDRNEQFF.

In its sample, this clone was seen a few times. V gene TRBV2 combines with J gene TRBJ1-4; TRBD1 agrees at 9 bases. Trimming removed 6 bases from V and 5 bases from J; junction bases left unmatched: 7. CDR1 is SNHLY, CDR2 FYNNEI, per germline. The CDR3 consists of 15 residues. CDR3 in amino acids: CASSRTGVKNEKLFF. CDR3 sequence (DNA): TGTGCCAGCAGCCGGACAGGGGTAAAAAATGAAAAACTGTTTTTT.

The V gene is TRBV18, the J gene TRBJ1-1; D remains ambiguous. The length of the CDR3 is 15 residues. In germline, CDR1 is KGHSH, CDR2 LQKENI. Trimming left V 0 bases short and J 1 base short, with 9 bases between. The CDR3 spells CASSPPSQANTEAFF. The CDR3 nucleotides are TGTGCCAGCTCACCACCATCCCAGGCGAACACTGAAGCTTTCTTT.

CDR3 sequence (DNA): TGCGCCAGCAGCGGGACTCTACGTTCAGGAGAGATAGATACGCAGTATTTT. It codes for CASSGTLRSGEIDTQYF. The rearrangement joins TRBV10-1 to TRBJ2-3; possible D gene TRBD2, 6 bases. V lost 6 bases and J 5 bases, leaving 24 bases between the germline ends. The CDR3 runs 17 residues. Germline V gene data show CDR1 as WNHNN and CDR2 as SYGVQD (reference sequence).

The chain uses TRBV5-1 and TRBJ2-7; 8 nucleotides match TRBD2. CDR1 SGHRS and CDR2 YFSETQ come from the germline V gene. The CDR3 extends over 14 amino acids. V lost 4 bases and J lost 6; bases outside the gene matches: 9. Here the CDR3 reads CASSPGTSLREQYF. The CDR3 coding sequence is TGCGCCAGCAGCCCCGGGACTAGTCTTCGCGAGCAGTACTTC.

V is TRBV4-1 and J is TRBJ1-1; the D is unclear. Trimming cost V 3 bases and J 4 bases, with 9 bases left between them. Germline lookup yields CDR1 MGHRA and CDR2 YSYEKL. There are 13 residues in the CDR3. The CDR3 spells CASSQTAVTEAFF. The CDR3 DNA sequence: TGCGCCAGCAGCCAGACTGCTGTCACTGAAGCTTTCTTT.

The rearrangement uses TRBV4-1 and TRBJ2-1, with D possibly being TRBD2 (6 bases). Trimming removed 3 bases at V and 4 bases at J, with 13 bases between. CDR3 length equals 15 residues. Germline V gene sequence: CDR1 MGHRA, CDR2 YSYEKL. This chain's CDR3 is CASSQGWRGYNEQFF. CDR3 DNA sequence: TGCGCCAGCAGCCAGGGATGGCGGGGATACAATGAGCAGTTCTTC.

The chain combines TRBV28 with TRBJ1-2, with D maybe TRBD1 (6 bases). The ends were cut back, 2 bases at V and 8 bases at J, with 21 bases in the middle. This CDR3 is built from 16 residues. CDR1 and CDR2 (germline): MDHEN, SYDVKM. The CDR3: CASSLRPPSQGRGYTF. In nucleotides, the CDR3 is TGTGCCAGCAGTTTACGACCTCCCTCACAGGGTAGAGGCTACACCTTC.